This is a list of T cell receptor beta chains from one sample in a study of blood T cell repertoires in COVID-19. TCRdb's copy holds only in-frame clones and misses some; the assay was immunoSEQ multiplex PCR. Here the sample spans hundreds of thousands of clones, more than 75% being singletons. Sequenced input: peripheral blood. These receptors were collected from a middle-aged man with acute or convalescent COVID-19. Each CDR3 is given with its conserved first and last residue. The D gene is left open where the match is weak. Rows may omit the clone size; those that give it use once, few, many or a size class.

size: .; length: 15; J: TRBJ1-2; V: TRBV7-6; D: .; DNA: TGTGCCAGCCATCCCCGCCCACCGGGGAACTATGGCTACACCTTC; CDR3: CASHPRPPGNYGYTF
size: .; length: 16; J: TRBJ1-4; V: TRBV25-1; D: .; DNA: TGTGCCAGCAGTGATCTCGCCCAGAACACAAATGAAAAACTGTTTTTT; CDR3: CASSDLAQNTNEKLFF
size: .; length: 13; J: TRBJ1-2; V: TRBV6-4; D: TRBD1; DNA: TGTGCCAGCAGTCCCGACAGGGGCTATGGCTACACCTTC; CDR3: CASSPDRGYGYTF
size: .; length: 15; J: TRBJ2-3; V: TRBV29-1; D: TRBD2; DNA: TGCAGCGTTGAGGTTTTGGCGGGGGGCTATGATACGCAGTATTTT; CDR3: CSVEVLAGGYDTQYF
size: .; length: 14; J: TRBJ1-5; V: TRBV5-5; D: .; DNA: TGTGCCAGCAGCTTGCAGGGGTCTGATCAGCCCCAGCATTTT; CDR3: CASSLQGSDQPQHF
size: .; length: 14; J: TRBJ1-4; V: TRBV2; D: TRBD1; DNA: TGTGCCAGCAGAGGACAGGCTACAAATGAAAAACTGTTTTTT; CDR3: CASRGQATNEKLFF
size: .; length: 13; J: TRBJ1-1; V: TRBV6-5; D: .; DNA: TGTGCCAGCAGTTACGTGACAGGAACTGAAGCTTTCTTT; CDR3: CASSYVTGTEAFF
size: .; length: 13; J: TRBJ1-5; V: TRBV5-1; D: TRBD1; DNA: TGCGCCAGCAGTCGACAGGGGAATCAGCCCCAGCATTTT; CDR3: CASSRQGNQPQHF
size: .; length: 15; J: TRBJ1-3; V: TRBV2; D: .; DNA: TGTGCCAGCACCCAGGACAGCTACTCTGGAAACACCATATATTTT; CDR3: CASTQDSYSGNTIYF
size: .; length: 17; J: TRBJ2-2; V: TRBV11-2; D: .; DNA: TGTGCCAGCAGCTCCCCGCCCGGGACTGGTTACACCGGGGAGCTGTTTTTT; CDR3: CASSSPPGTGYTGELFF
size: .; length: 16; J: TRBJ2-7; V: TRBV3-1/TRBV3-2; D: TRBD2; DNA: TGTGCCAGCAGCCCGCAGAGCGGCGGGGGGGCGGTGGAGCAGTACTTC; CDR3: CASSPQSGGGAVEQYF
size: few; length: 19; J: TRBJ1-3; V: TRBV10-1; D: TRBD1; DNA: TGCGCCAGCAGTGAACGGGGTAAAAACAGGGGGGAGTTGGTATACACCATATATTTT; CDR3: CASSERGKNRGELVYTIYF
size: few; length: 15; J: TRBJ1-3; V: TRBV4-1; D: TRBD1; DNA: TGCGCCAGCAGTCGACAGGGTGTGAATGGAAACACCATATATTTT; CDR3: CASSRQGVNGNTIYF
size: .; length: 13; J: TRBJ1-2; V: TRBV28; D: TRBD1; DNA: TGTGCCAGCAGACAGGGGAGTGGGGATGGCTACACCTTC; CDR3: CASRQGSGDGYTF
size: few; length: 11; J: TRBJ2-1; V: TRBV29-1; D: TRBD1; DNA: TGCAGTACAGGGGCGTATGGTGAGCAGTTCTTC; CDR3: CSTGAYGEQFF
size: .; length: 12; J: TRBJ1-2; V: TRBV2; D: TRBD1; DNA: TGTGCCAGCAGTGGACAGGGGGGCGGCTACACCTTC; CDR3: CASSGQGGGYTF
size: .; length: 15; J: TRBJ2-1; V: TRBV11-3; D: .; DNA: TGTGCCAGCAGCTTACGGAGTAGTTACCCCAATGAGCAGTTCTTC; CDR3: CASSLRSSYPNEQFF
size: .; length: 17; J: TRBJ2-3; V: TRBV6-6; D: TRBD2; DNA: TGTGCCAGCAGTCTAGGCCCCCTAGCGGGGGTGGCAGATACGCAGTATTTT; CDR3: CASSLGPLAGVADTQYF
size: .; length: 14; J: TRBJ2-5; V: TRBV7-9; D: .; DNA: TGTGCCAGCAGGGGGACTCTTTCGGGGGAGACCCAGTACTTC; CDR3: CASRGTLSGETQYF
size: few; length: 14; J: TRBJ2-7; V: TRBV7-8; D: .; DNA: TGTGCCAGCAGCTTAGAACTGGTCTCCTACGAGCAGTACTTC; CDR3: CASSLELVSYEQYF
size: once; length: 15; J: TRBJ1-4; V: TRBV5-1; D: .; DNA: TGCGCCAGCAGCTTGGCGGCAGGCCCTAATGAAAAACTGTTTTTT; CDR3: CASSLAAGPNEKLFF
size: .; length: 15; J: TRBJ1-2; V: TRBV6-5; D: TRBD1; DNA: TGTGCCAGTCGTATCTCCAGGGGGCGCGGCTATGGCTACACCTTC; CDR3: CASRISRGRGYGYTF
size: .; length: 20; J: TRBJ2-7; V: TRBV6-1; D: .; DNA: TGTGCCAGCAGTGCCATGGACACTCTAAAGGCTTCTACGTCTTTATGGGAGCAGTACTTC; CDR3: CASSAMDTLKASTSLWEQYF
size: .; length: 14; J: TRBJ1-1; V: TRBV20-1; D: .; DNA: TGCAGTGCCAGTAAAGGGGAGGGGAACACTGAAGCTTTCTTT; CDR3: CSASKGEGNTEAFF
size: few; length: 15; J: TRBJ1-5; V: TRBV5-6; D: .; DNA: TGTGCCAGCAGCTTTCGGGGACACCGCAATCAGCCCCAGCATTTT; CDR3: CASSFRGHRNQPQHF
size: .; length: 15; J: TRBJ2-2; V: TRBV11-2; D: .; DNA: TGTGCCAGCAGCCATCGGGGAGACTTGGCCGGGGAGCTGTTTTTT; CDR3: CASSHRGDLAGELFF
size: .; length: 13; J: TRBJ2-5; V: TRBV5-1; D: .; DNA: TGCGCCAGCAGCTTGGACAGGGAGCAGACCCAGTACTTC; CDR3: CASSLDREQTQYF
size: .; length: 15; J: TRBJ1-6; V: TRBV9; D: .; DNA: TGTGCCAGCAGCGTAGGGGGACACAGAAATTCACCCCTCCACTTT; CDR3: CASSVGGHRNSPLHF
size: .; length: 15; J: TRBJ2-2; V: TRBV11-2; D: TRBD1; DNA: TGTGCCAGCAGCTCCGGGACAGCGAACACCGGGGAGCTGTTTTTT; CDR3: CASSSGTANTGELFF
size: .; length: 14; J: TRBJ1-1; V: TRBV18; D: .; DNA: TGTGCCAGCTCACCAGGACAGACGAACACTGAAGCTTTCTTT; CDR3: CASSPGQTNTEAFF
size: once; length: 12; J: TRBJ2-7; V: TRBV11-2; D: .; DNA: TGTGCCAGCAGCTTGAGTTTCTACGAGCAGTACTTC; CDR3: CASSLSFYEQYF
size: .; length: 14; J: TRBJ1-5; V: TRBV15; D: TRBD1; DNA: TGTGCCACCGGGGACAGCCTAATGACTCAGCCCCAGCATTTT; CDR3: CATGDSLMTQPQHF
size: .; length: 15; J: TRBJ1-5; V: TRBV11-2; D: .; DNA: TGTGCCAGCAGCTTAGGGGACTCGATTAATCAGCCCCAGCATTTT; CDR3: CASSLGDSINQPQHF
size: few; length: 14; J: TRBJ2-3; V: TRBV6-5; D: .; DNA: TGTGCCAGCATGCGAACTAGAAATACAGATACGCAGTATTTT; CDR3: CASMRTRNTDTQYF
size: .; length: 16; J: TRBJ1-3; V: TRBV25-1; D: TRBD1; DNA: TGTGCCAGCAGTGAATTTGTAAGGGGGCCCCGAAACACCATATATTTT; CDR3: CASSEFVRGPRNTIYF
size: few; length: 16; J: TRBJ2-7; V: TRBV6-1; D: TRBD1; DNA: TGTGCCAGCAGTGAACCTGGGGACAGGGGAAACTACGAGCAGTACTTC; CDR3: CASSEPGDRGNYEQYF
size: .; length: 14; J: TRBJ2-7; V: TRBV7-9; D: TRBD1; DNA: TGTGCCAGCAGCTCCCAGACAGGGATCGACGAGCAGTACTTC; CDR3: CASSSQTGIDEQYF
size: once; length: 15; J: TRBJ1-2; V: TRBV18; D: .; DNA: TGTGCCAGCTCACCAAGGGAAGGGGCAAGCGATGGCTACACCTTC; CDR3: CASSPREGASDGYTF
size: .; length: 15; J: TRBJ1-1; V: TRBV7-9; D: TRBD1; DNA: TGTGCCAGCAGCCGGACAGGGGGCTTGAGCACTGAAGCTTTCTTT; CDR3: CASSRTGGLSTEAFF
size: .; length: 12; J: TRBJ2-3; V: TRBV29-1; D: .; DNA: TGCAGCGTTGAGTCAGGGGCAGATACGCAGTATTTT; CDR3: CSVESGADTQYF